Listed below are T cell receptor beta chains from one sample, sequenced in a study of blood T cell repertoires in COVID-19. Using immunoSEQ multiplex PCR, the repertoire was profiled, and TCRdb retains in-frame clones only, with some absent. Of approximately 200,000 clones in the sample, almost 80% were seen once. The sequenced material came from peripheral blood. The receptor set was obtained from a man in his sixties with active or convalescent COVID-19. Each CDR3 is given with its conserved first and last residue. D genes are given only for firm matches. The size entry is marked missing in some rows and otherwise reads once, few, many or a size class.

d_gene	v_gene	j_gene	abundance	CDR3aa	CDR3nt
TRBD2	TRBV27	TRBJ2-3	-	CASSRKPPVLAGGGTDTQYF	TGTGCCAGCAGTCGTAAACCTCCCGTACTAGCGGGAGGGGGCACAGATACGCAGTATTTT
TRBD1	TRBV19	TRBJ2-2	-	CASSDRGNTGELFF	TGTGCCAGTAGTGACAGGGGGAACACCGGGGAGCTGTTTTTT
TRBD1	TRBV7-3	TRBJ1-1	-	CASSPGQGGWGTEAFF	TGTGCCAGCAGCCCCGGGCAGGGGGGTTGGGGAACTGAAGCTTTCTTT
-	TRBV27	TRBJ2-5	few	CASSPEETQYF	TGTGCCAGCAGTCCGGAAGAGACCCAGTACTTC
-	TRBV7-9	TRBJ2-5	-	CASSAWRDQETQYF	TGTGCCAGCAGCGCGTGGCGGGACCAAGAGACCCAGTACTTC
TRBD1	TRBV9	TRBJ2-2	once	CASSRQGPEGTGELFF	TGTGCCAGCAGCAGACAGGGGCCGGAGGGCACCGGGGAGCTGTTTTTT
TRBD2	TRBV6-2/TRBV6-3	TRBJ2-7	-	CASRPTSGYEQYF	TGTGCCAGCAGGCCTACTAGCGGCTACGAGCAGTACTTC
-	TRBV7-9	TRBJ1-5	-	CASSLDNSNQPQHF	TGTGCCAGCAGCTTGGACAATAGCAATCAGCCCCAGCATTTT
-	TRBV7-3	TRBJ2-3	-	CASSLELPPDTQYF	TGTGCCAGCAGCTTAGAACTTCCTCCAGATACGCAGTATTTT
TRBD1	TRBV5-1	TRBJ2-7	-	CASSYGTGVGLVTYEQYF	TGCGCCAGCAGCTACGGGACAGGGGTGGGGTTAGTCACCTACGAGCAGTACTTC
-	TRBV7-2	TRBJ1-3	-	CASSLAPQGQGQGNTIYF	TGTGCCAGCAGCTTAGCACCCCAAGGGCAGGGGCAAGGAAACACCATATATTTT
-	TRBV5-1	TRBJ1-1	-	CASSLSPQSMNTEAFF	TGCGCCAGCAGCTTGAGCCCGCAATCAATGAACACTGAAGCTTTCTTT
-	TRBV4-3	TRBJ2-7	-	CASSQGGMYEQYF	TGCGCCAGCAGCCAAGGAGGGATGTACGAGCAGTACTTC
TRBD2	TRBV24-1	TRBJ2-3	-	CATSGEGLAGLTDTQYF	TGTGCCACCAGTGGCGAGGGATTAGCGGGGCTCACAGATACGCAGTATTTT
TRBD1	TRBV5-4	TRBJ1-1	-	CASSRGTDTEAFF	TGTGCCAGCAGCCGTGGGACAGACACTGAAGCTTTCTTT
TRBD1	TRBV5-4	TRBJ2-4	-	CASSQGQGLINIQYF	TGTGCCAGCAGCCAGGGACAGGGGTTGATAAACATTCAGTACTTC